This T cell receptor (beta chain) was found in a study of control samples from healthy donors and cancer patients. Germline V gene lookup returns CDR1 MNHEY and CDR2 SVGAGI. The CDR3 is 15 residues long. Trimming removed 6 bases from V and 5 bases from J; junction bases left unmatched: 11. Sequenced by immunoSEQ multiplex PCR; TCRdb stores in-frame clones only, minus some. The sample shows about 22,000 clones, roughly 84% of them seen only once. The sample was PBMCs. The genes are TRBV6-5 and TRBJ2-5, with 8 positions matching TRBD2. The TCR sequence derives from a man between 60 and 75 years old with head and neck cancer. The CDR3 sequence is CASRLGISGGETQYF. The CDR3, as DNA: TGTGCCAGCAGGCTCGGGATATCGGGGGGGGAGACCCAGTACTTC.